This T cell receptor beta chain was documented in a study of identical twins. Study findings and constraints: Fewer insertions marked abundant cord blood beta clonotypes; young adult naive trended weakly, memory not at all. Out-of-frame beta chain sequences displayed weaker excess sharing between twins.

MiXCR, run by TCRdb on the 5' RACE reads, gives a single entry per CDR3 protein. The table has about 810,000 distinct CDR3 sequences, 9% to 15% seen once. In the case of this clonotype: Its antigen remains unidentified.

Germline-derived CDR1 and CDR2 are MNHNS and SASEGT. The CDR3 sequence is 13 residues long. V lost 6 bases and J lost 10, with 16 bases in between. Healthy Caucasian individuals made up all the donors. These data also formed part of another study, on yellow fever vaccine responses in identical twins. According to that study: A vaccine T cell response that seemed partly convergent and partly personalized was reported in twins.

Sequenced input: PBMCs. The genes are TRBV6-1 and TRBJ2-1; D is unclear. The source is a woman between 18 and 29 years old in good health. The CDR3 sequence is CASSWRSTWEQFF. The CDR3 nucleotides are TGTGCCAGCAGCTGGCGGAGCACTTGGGAGCAGTTCTTC.